This T cell receptor beta chain was recorded in a study of T cell responses to AZD1222 COVID-19 vaccine. Looking at the study overall: Some second doses came at about 4 weeks and others at about 12 weeks; these were pooled. The study, taken as a whole, reports: In the spike-specific TCR repertoire, nearly half reportedly target unmutated variant regions.

Clones were sequenced by immunoSEQ multiplex PCR, and TCRdb holds only the in-frame ones, with some missing. There are 100,000 to 150,000 clones in the sample; approximately 85% occur only once, and under 2% lies in the top ten. Comment on this clone: The antigen remains unidentified.

The CDR3 loop spans 13 amino acids. V was trimmed by 8 bases and J by 0 bases, leaving 10 bases between them. The germline gives CDR1 MNHEY, CDR2 SVGAGI. The genes are TRBV6-5 and TRBJ1-1; TRBD1 might be the D (6 bases). This TCR was sampled from an adult in good health. This specimen was peripheral blood, taken on day 0 of AZD1222 vaccination. The CDR3, as DNA: TGTGCCAGCGGGAGACAGGTGAACACTGAAGCTTTCTTT. Its translation is CASGRQVNTEAFF.